The present entry profiles one TCR beta chain with its context. Its antigen is not identified. The sample comes from a study of shared clonotypes between healthy human individuals. Overall study context: The donor group consisted of a couple of women and three men, aged 18 to 49. Study results and limitations: Clonotype sharing levels among donors were expected to vary with sequencing depth.

The investigators split CD4+ cells into a CD45RA+ naive subset and a CD45RA-negative memory subset. Germline V gives CDR1 SGHRS, CDR2 YFSETQ. There are 14 residues in the CDR3. V lost 4 bases to trimming and J lost 2 bases, with 13 bases between them. Genomic DNA (from each subset) was split evenly across several immunoSEQ plates. The assay was immunoSEQ multiplex PCR, and TCRdb's table has in-frame clones only and misses some. The repertoire holds roughly 500,000 clones, with less than 96% as singletons. This TCR was sampled from a woman aged 30 to 39 in good health. What was sequenced was naive CD4+ T cells sorted from blood. Documented subset: CD45RA+ positively selected. The V and J genes are TRBV5-1 and TRBJ2-7, with D tentatively TRBD2 (6 bases). In DNA, the CDR3 is TGCGCCAGCAGCACGGGACTCCTGGCCTACGAGCAGTACTTC. Residues: CASSTGLLAYEQYF. Full variable domain (missing parts from reference TRBV5-1 and TRBJ2-7): KAGVTQTPRYLIKTRGQQVTLSCSPISGHRSVSWYQQTPGQGLQFLFEYFSETQRNKGNFPGRFSGRQFSNSRSEMNVSTLELGDSALYLCASSTGLLAYEQYFGPGTRLTVT.